This entry describes one T cell receptor beta chain. The antigen is undetermined. The sample comes from a study of T cell responses to AZD1222 COVID-19 vaccine. Study conclusions and caveats: Seropositive status at baseline applied to only 6 or 7 AZD1222 recipients. There were mostly white British donors and more females than males, and clonal diversity was possibly underestimated.

The germline V gene has CDR1 ENHRY and CDR2 SYGVKD. The CDR3 runs to 12 residues. The V end lost 4 bases, the J end lost 4 bases, and 7 bases lay between the germline ends. The repertoire was sequenced with immunoSEQ multiplex PCR; TCRdb's copy has only in-frame clones and lacks some. The data hold 100,000 to 150,000 clones, with about 85% observed a single time. The specimen was peripheral blood, collected on day 0 of AZD1222 vaccination. This rearrangement joins TRBV10-3 to TRBJ1-2, with D perhaps TRBD1 (5 bases). The receptor was isolated from an adult in good health. Here the CDR3 reads CAISAGAYGYTF. The CDR3, as DNA: TGTGCCATCAGTGCCGGGGCCTATGGCTACACCTTC.